A single sample gave rise to the 15 T cell receptor beta chains below, sequenced in a study of cytomegalovirus exposure and HLA in healthy donors. Primers for the PCR totalled 60 Vbeta and 13 Jbeta. This table comes from immunoSEQ multiplex PCR, and its TCRdb copy is limited to in-frame clones, with some not included. The sample records 150,000 to 200,000 clones, about an eighth being singletons. Specimen: PBMCs. Source of these receptors: a man between 50 and 59 years old in good health and CMV-seropositive.

This clone has a handful of counts. J is TRBJ2-2 and V is TRBV4-3; D possibly corresponds to TRBD2 (6 bases). CDR3 size: 12 residues. The germline gives CDR1 LGHNA, CDR2 YSLEER. V gave up 3 bases and J gave up 7 bases, with 6 bases separating them. CDR3 amino acids: CASSQGGGELFF. The CDR3 bases are TGCGCCAGCAGCCAGGGGGGCGGGGAGCTGTTTTTT.

The chain uses TRBV11-2 and TRBJ2-3, with 10 positions matching TRBD1. V lost 0 bases to trimming and J lost 5 bases; unmatched junction nucleotides: 8. Germline CDR1 is SGHAT and CDR2 is FQNNGV. The CDR3 totals 17 residues. This CDR3 reads CASSLELDRGKRDTQYF. DNA of the CDR3: TGTGCCAGCAGCTTAGAGTTGGACAGGGGGAAGAGAGATACGCAGTATTTT. The variable domain in full, completed from reference TRBV11-2 and TRBJ2-3, reads EAGVAQSPRYKIIEKRQSVAFWCNPISGHATLYWYQQILGQGPKLLIQFQNNGVVDDSQLPKDRFSAERLKGVDSTLKIQPAKLEDSAVYLCASSLELDRGKRDTQYFGPGTRLTVL.

This sequence joins TRBV9 and TRBJ1-2; D remains ambiguous. The CDR3 is made up of 12 amino acids. Germline V lookup: CDR1 SGDLS, CDR2 YYNGEE. The germline V and J ends were trimmed by 0 bases and 8 bases, with 8 bases remaining between them. CDR3 in DNA: TGTGCCAGCAGCGTAGGGAGCGGAGGCTACACCTTC. Translated: CASSVGSGGYTF.

In its sample, this clone was seen a few times. The chain links TRBV7-2 to TRBJ1-5; a weak D match, TRBD1 (5 bases). Germline assignment: CDR1 SGHTA and CDR2 FQGNSA. CDR3 length equals 15 residues. V dropped 3 bases and J dropped 8 bases, with 17 bases sitting between them. The CDR3 region has the DNA TGTGCCAGCAGCTTGATACAGGCGAAAGGGGAGCCCCAGCATTTT. Translating gives CASSLIQAKGEPQHF.

V gene TRBV6-4 combines with J gene TRBJ2-7, with a possible D match to TRBD1 (6 bases). CDR1 is MRHNA, CDR2 SNTAGT, per germline. CDR3 size: 14 residues. Deletions cut 0 bases from V and 2 bases from J, with 8 bases between. CDR3 protein: CASSDSRTAYEQYV. In DNA, the CDR3 is TGTGCCAGCAGTGACTCCAGGACAGCCTACGAGCAGTACGTC.

This clone was seen a handful of times. The chain has TRBV9 and TRBJ1-1; D is ambiguous. The CDR3 consists of 15 residues. V lost 0 bases, J lost 1 base, and 10 bases lay in between. Germline V gene data show CDR1 as SGDLS and CDR2 as YYNGEE. CDR3 loop: CASSVGGKGNTEAFF. DNA for the CDR3: TGTGCCAGCAGCGTAGGAGGGAAGGGGAACACTGAAGCTTTCTTT.

This clone was seen more than once but under ten times. As DNA, the CDR3 is TGTGCCAGCAGCTTGGGACTAGCGGGGGAGACCGGGGAGCTGTTTTTT. Protein sequence: CASSLGLAGETGELFF. The J gene is TRBJ2-2, the V gene TRBV5-6; 12 bases line up with TRBD2. CDR3 size: 16 residues. V shed 0 bases and J 5 bases; nucleotides not matched to a gene: 2. CDR1 is SGHDT, CDR2 YYEEEE, per germline.

This clone was counted only a few times. V gene TRBV29-1 combines with J gene TRBJ2-7, with 8 bases matching TRBD1. V was pared by 7 bases and J by 5 bases, with 10 bases of the junction left unmatched. Germline V gene data show CDR1 as SQVTM and CDR2 as ANQGSEA. The CDR3 sequence is 13 residues long. The CDR3, as DNA: TGCAGCGGGGGGCCAGGGGGCATGAACGAGCAGTACTTC. This sequence encodes CSGGPGGMNEQYF.

This clone was recorded a few times. This chain links TRBV5-5 with TRBJ1-4; the match to TRBD1 covers 7 bases. Germline trimming cut 6 bases from V and 4 bases from J; bases unmatched to any gene: 12. CDR3 size: 16 residues. From germline, CDR1 is SGHKS and CDR2 YYEKEE (reference sequence). The CDR3 sequence: CASTEGQAKFNEKLFF. Written as DNA, the CDR3 is TGTGCCAGCACCGAAGGACAGGCCAAATTTAATGAAAAACTGTTTTTT.

In this sample, this clone turned up a few times. This chain joins TRBV5-1 and TRBJ2-3; D unresolved. This CDR3 region has 13 residues. The germline V and J ends were trimmed by 4 bases and 0 bases, with 6 bases remaining between them. Germline loops: CDR1 SGHRS, CDR2 YFSETQ. As DNA, the CDR3 is TGCGCCAGCAGCACATCTAGCACAGATACGCAGTATTTT. It yields the protein CASSTSSTDTQYF.

The chain joins TRBV6-5 to TRBJ1-5; D perhaps matches TRBD1 (5 bases). The CDR3 has 11 residues. Germline V gene lookup returns CDR1 MNHEY and CDR2 SVGAGI. V was clipped by 10 bases and J by 9 bases, with 13 bases between them. CDR3 in DNA: TGTGCCACCACCCGGGGGGGGCCCCAGCATTTT. Protein sequence: CATTRGGPQHF.

This clone was detected only a few times. The chain links TRBV5-1 to TRBJ1-4; unclear D gene. V lost 0 bases to trimming and J lost 4 bases, with 7 bases between them. CDR3 length: 14 amino acids. Germline V gene lookup returns CDR1 SGHRS and CDR2 YFSETQ. CDR3 sequence: CASSLGGFNEKLFF. CDR3 bases: TGCGCCAGCAGCTTGGGAGGATTTAATGAAAAACTGTTTTTT.

This clone occurred a few times. The chain is built from TRBV20-1 and TRBJ2-7, with D perhaps matching TRBD2 (6 bases). Germline CDR1 DFQATT, CDR2 SNEGSKA (reference sequence). The V end lost 7 bases, the J end lost 6 bases, and 13 bases lay between the germline ends. The CDR3 spans 11 residues. The CDR3 DNA follows: TGCAGTGATGGTCGAGCGGGCGAGCAGTACTTC. It is translated as CSDGRAGEQYF.

This clone turned up a few times. One junction end disagrees with the germline gene, perhaps due to a read error. Other DNA sequences in the sample encode the same CDR3. The chain employs TRBV6-5 and TRBJ1-2; no clear D gene. Germline V CDR1 and CDR2: MNHEY, SVGAGI. CDR3 length: 11 residues. The CDR3 protein is CASSSNYGYTF. The CDR3 region has the DNA TGCGCCAGCAGTAGCAACTATGGCTACACCTTC.

This clone was seen a handful of times. This chain joins TRBV4-3 and TRBJ2-4; 10 bases are a match to TRBD1. The CDR3 consists of 18 residues. Germline values: CDR1 LGHNA, CDR2 YSLEER. J gave up 1 base and V 0 bases, and 6 bases lay outside the gene matches. CDR3 amino acids: CASSQDLPGQGAKNIQYF. DNA for the CDR3: TGCGCCAGCAGCCAAGACCTCCCGGGACAGGGGGCCAAAAACATTCAGTACTTC.